This record concerns one T cell receptor (beta chain) sequence. Original analysis: How many nucleated cells were present was estimated from reference gene primer amplification. The method was immunoSEQ multiplex PCR; TCRdb's version includes in-frame clones alone and lacks a portion of them. Clone size and the V and J calls come from that table; the DNA yielded D and trimming. The table lists about 280,000 clones, around 93% of them singletons. This sample was taken from a study of blood T cell repertoires in COVID-19. Overall study context: The samples span acute and convalescent COVID-19 from the United States, Italy and Spain.

This study enrolled people aged about 18 to 95 from 24 US geographic areas. Within the 2 weeks before study entry, each person in the exposed group met a COVID-19 case. Germline V gives CDR1 MRHNA, CDR2 SNTAGT. CDR3 length equals 14 residues. The junction had 7 bases not matched to a gene; V was cut back by 6 bases and J by 7 bases. The sequenced sample consisted of PBMCs or T cells enriched from blood (not recorded which). The receptor comes from a man in his forties who had been exposed to COVID-19. The V gene is TRBV6-4, the J gene TRBJ2-7; 12 bases map to TRBD1. CDR3 DNA: TGTGCCAGCAGCGCGGGACAGGGGGCTGAGGAGCAGTACTTC. Translating gives CASSAGQGAEEQYF.